This TCR beta chain came from a study of blood T cell repertoires in COVID-19. The wider study: The United States, Italy and Spain supplied acute and convalescent COVID-19 samples. T cells, B-cell-depleted T cells, or PBMCs supplied cDNA or gDNA.

Per the original data handling: It was from reference gene primer amplification that nucleated cell counts were estimated. Some clones are missing from TCRdb's copy, which holds only in-frame ones; the method was immunoSEQ multiplex PCR. D and trimming were read from the DNA, whereas the V and J calls and clone size are those reported in that table. The sample comprises tens of thousands of clones, around nine tenths of which are singletons, and about 14% rests with the top ten. The length of the CDR3 is 15 residues. Trimming stripped 0 bases from V and 2 bases from J, with 13 bases between. Germline CDR1 reads SQVTM; CDR2 reads ANQGSEA.

This receptor was taken from a man in his 60s with active COVID-19. The J gene is TRBJ1-1, the V gene TRBV29-1, with D uncertain. The specimen was peripheral blood. The CDR3 reads CSVEDPLADNTEAFF. The CDR3 DNA sequence: TGCAGCGTTGAAGATCCTTTGGCAGATAACACTGAAGCTTTCTTT.